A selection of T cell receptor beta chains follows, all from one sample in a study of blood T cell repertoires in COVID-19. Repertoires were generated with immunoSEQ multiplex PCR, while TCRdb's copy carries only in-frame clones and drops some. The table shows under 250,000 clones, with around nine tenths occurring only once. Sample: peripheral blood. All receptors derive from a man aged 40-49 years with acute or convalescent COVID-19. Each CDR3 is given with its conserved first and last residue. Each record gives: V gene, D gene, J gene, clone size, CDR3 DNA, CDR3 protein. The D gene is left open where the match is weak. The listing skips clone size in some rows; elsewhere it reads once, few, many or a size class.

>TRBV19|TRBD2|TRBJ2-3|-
TGTGCCAGTAGTATACTAGCGGGCACAGATACGCAGTATTTT
CASSILAGTDTQYF
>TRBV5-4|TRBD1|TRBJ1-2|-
TGTGCCAGCAGCCGGGACAGTTTAATTAACTATGGCTACACCTTC
CASSRDSLINYGYTF
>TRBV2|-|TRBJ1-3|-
TGTGCCAGCAGTGGACCTACCGGGGGGAGCGTTTCTGGAAACACCATATATTTT
CASSGPTGGSVSGNTIYF
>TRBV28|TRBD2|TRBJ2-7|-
TGTGCCAGCAGTCCTGGCGGGGGGGGCAGCACCTACGAGCAGTACTTC
CASSPGGGGSTYEQYF
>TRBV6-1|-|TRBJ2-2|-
TGTGCCAGCAGTGGGTCTCTCGGGGTTGGAATCCCCGGGGAGCTGTTTTTT
CASSGSLGVGIPGELFF
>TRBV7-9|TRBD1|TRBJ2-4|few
TGTGCCAGCAGCTTACAGGGGGCGTCCGTTGGGAACATTCAGTACTTC
CASSLQGASVGNIQYF
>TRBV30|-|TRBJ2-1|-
TGTGCCTGGAGGGGCAGGGAAAATTACAATGAGCAGTTCTTC
CAWRGRENYNEQFF
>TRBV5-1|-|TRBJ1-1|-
TGCGCCAGCAGCTTGGACACAGGGATGACTGAAGCTTTCTTT
CASSLDTGMTEAFF
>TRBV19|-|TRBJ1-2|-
TGTGCCAGTAGTATCCGGCAGGGTGTCCGCTATGGCTACACCTTC
CASSIRQGVRYGYTF
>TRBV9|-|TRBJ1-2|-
TGTGCCAGCAGCGCCAGGGCTAACTATGGCTACACCTTC
CASSARANYGYTF
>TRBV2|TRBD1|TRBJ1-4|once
TGTGCCAGCAGTTCCGGGACAGGGGGCGGGAAGATCGAAAAACTGTTTTTT
CASSSGTGGGKIEKLFF
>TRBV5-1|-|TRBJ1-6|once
TGCGCCAGCAGGGCGGGTGGGGTCCGAAATTCACCCCTCCACTTT
CASRAGGVRNSPLHF
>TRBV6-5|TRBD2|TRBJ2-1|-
TGTGCCAGCAGTCCCCCTAGCGGGAGGGCCAATGAGCAGTTCTTC
CASSPPSGRANEQFF
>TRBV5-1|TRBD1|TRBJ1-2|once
TGCGCCAGCAGCGGAGGGACAGGACTTGGCTACACCTTC
CASSGGTGLGYTF
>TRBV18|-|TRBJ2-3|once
TGTGCCAGCTCACCACCTGGACAGTTCACAGATACGCAGTATTTT
CASSPPGQFTDTQYF
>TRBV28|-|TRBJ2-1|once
TGTGCCAGCACCGAAAGGACTGCACCCTACAATGAGCAGTTCTTC
CASTERTAPYNEQFF
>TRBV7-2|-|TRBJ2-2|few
TGTGCCAGCAGCCACCCGGGGACCGGGGAGCTGTTTTTT
CASSHPGTGELFF
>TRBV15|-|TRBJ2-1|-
TGTGCCACCAGCAGACTGACGGAGAATCACTACAATGAGCAGTTCTTC
CATSRLTENHYNEQFF
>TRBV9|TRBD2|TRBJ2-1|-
TGTGCCAGCAGCTCCGCGGGTAGCGGGAGTTCCAATGAGCAGTTCTTC
CASSSAGSGSSNEQFF
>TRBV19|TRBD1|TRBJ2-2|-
TGTGCCAGTGGCGACAGGGCGATATACACCGGGGAGCTGTTTTTT
CASGDRAIYTGELFF
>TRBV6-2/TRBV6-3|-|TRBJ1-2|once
TGTGCCAGCAGTTCGGGTAGCGGCTACACCTTC
CASSSGSGYTF
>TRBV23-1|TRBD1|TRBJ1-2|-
TGCGCCAGCAGTCAATCCCCACAGGGGGCTCACTATGGCTACACCTTC
CASSQSPQGAHYGYTF